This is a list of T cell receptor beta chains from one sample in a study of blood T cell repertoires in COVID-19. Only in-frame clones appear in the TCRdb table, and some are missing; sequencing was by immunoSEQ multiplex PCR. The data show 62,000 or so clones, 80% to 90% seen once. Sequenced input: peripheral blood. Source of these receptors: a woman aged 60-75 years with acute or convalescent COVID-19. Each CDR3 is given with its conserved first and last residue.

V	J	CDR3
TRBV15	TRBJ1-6	CATSEEGGPYSPLHF
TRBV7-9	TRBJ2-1	CASSRLGGGKFEINEQFF
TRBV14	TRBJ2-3	CASSRDFIDTQYF
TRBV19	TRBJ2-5	CASSTRDRGIQETQYF
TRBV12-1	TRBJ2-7	CASSFLRDRISIYEQYF
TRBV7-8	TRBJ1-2	CASSLAGQGNGYTF
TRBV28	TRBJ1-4	CASSNGQGDLNEKLFF
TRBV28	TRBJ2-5	CASSFPGETQYF
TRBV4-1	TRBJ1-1	CASSHGMGSTEAFF
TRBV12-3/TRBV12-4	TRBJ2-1	CASSLHSNEQFF
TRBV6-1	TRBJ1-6	CASSEDRALGF
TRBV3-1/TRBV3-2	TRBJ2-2	CASSQGPGQGSTTGELFF
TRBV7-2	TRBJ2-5	CASSLHRGRETQYF
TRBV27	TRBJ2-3	CASRTGVLSSTQYF
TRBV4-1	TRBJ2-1	CASSQAGAFSYNEQFF
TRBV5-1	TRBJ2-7	CASTLGTGRSRAYEQYF
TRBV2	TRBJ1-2	CASSEAGQYGYTF
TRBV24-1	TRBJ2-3	CATSDSGPAGWRTDTQYF